The 30 T cell receptor beta chains given below trace back to one sample, sequenced in a study of blood T cell repertoires in COVID-19. Data came from immunoSEQ multiplex PCR; TCRdb stores just in-frame clones and leaves some out. The sample shows some 250,000 clones, approximately 83% of them seen only once. Material for sequencing was peripheral blood. The receptors were sampled from a woman in her twenties or thirties who had recovered from COVID-19.

The sample holds a few counts of this clone. The chain couples TRBV12-3 or TRBV12-4 to TRBJ1-2; D unclear. The CDR3 sequence is 13 residues long. The V end was cut by 3 bases, the J end by 1 base, with 6 bases between. CDR3 sequence: CASSFGINYGYTF. In DNA form, the CDR3 reads TGTGCCAGCAGTTTCGGGATTAACTATGGCTACACCTTC.

The chain employs TRBV6-5 and TRBJ2-1; a possible D gene is TRBD2 (6 bases). Looked up from germline, CDR1 is MNHEY and CDR2 is SVGAGI. The CDR3 contains 12 residues. Trimming cost V 8 bases and J 8 bases, with 13 bases left between them. CDR3 in DNA: TGTGCCAGCCGGGACTCCCTCCATGAGCAGTTCTTC. It is translated as CASRDSLHEQFF.

The chain uses TRBV5-1 and TRBJ1-2, with a possible D match to TRBD1 (5 bases). Germline V gives CDR1 SGHRS, CDR2 YFSETQ. The CDR3 consists of 14 residues. V was cut by 0 bases and J by 4 bases, with 10 bases left in between. CDR3 amino acids: CASSLEGQGYGYTF. The CDR3 region has the DNA TGCGCCAGCAGCTTGGAAGGACAAGGCTATGGCTACACCTTC.

V usage is TRBV2 and J usage is TRBJ1-1, with D maybe TRBD1 (6 bases). CDR1 SNHLY and CDR2 FYNNEI come from the germline V gene. V shed 5 bases and J shed 5 bases, with 15 bases lying between them. This CDR3 region has 14 residues. As DNA, the CDR3 is TGTGCCAGCAGTAGAGAACAGGGAGGGACTGAAGCTTTCTTT. Its translation: CASSREQGGTEAFF.

Only a few counts were recorded for this clone. J is TRBJ2-1 and V is TRBV7-2; D perhaps matches TRBD2 (6 bases). The V end lost 6 bases, the J end lost 9 bases, and 9 bases lay between the germline ends. CDR3 length: 11 amino acids. Looked up from germline, CDR1 is SGHTA and CDR2 is FQGNSA. This CDR3 is CASRSAGEQFF. DNA for the CDR3: TGTGCCAGCAGATCAGCGGGTGAGCAGTTCTTC.

The rearrangement uses TRBV6-6 and TRBJ1-3, with 7 bases aligning to TRBD1. The CDR3 is 16 residues long. J was trimmed by 0 bases and V by 4 bases; bases with no gene match: 6. In germline, CDR1 is MNHNY, CDR2 SVGAGI (reference sequence). In DNA, the CDR3 is TGTGCCAGCAGTTTGGGGACAGCCATCTCTGGAAACACCATATATTTT. Its translation: CASSLGTAISGNTIYF.

This chain links TRBV12-3 or TRBV12-4 with TRBJ1-6, with 7 positions matching TRBD1. V lost 6 bases, J lost 5 bases, and 1 base stayed unmatched. CDR3 length equals 13 residues. CDR3 in amino acids: CASRGTDNSPLHF. CDR3 DNA: TGTGCCAGCAGGGGGACAGATAATTCACCCCTCCACTTT.

A few counts support this clone. The chain uses TRBV2 and TRBJ2-1, with TRBD2 matching 12 bases. The CDR3 contains 15 residues. CDR1 SNHLY and CDR2 FYNNEI come from the germline V gene. Trimming at V came to 3 bases and at J to 5 bases, leaving 2 bases not matched to a gene. CDR3 amino acids: CASSETSGGDNEQFF. CDR3 in DNA: TGTGCCAGCAGTGAGACTAGCGGGGGCGACAATGAGCAGTTCTTC.

This chain links TRBV11-3 with TRBJ1-5; 7 nucleotides agree with TRBD1. Unmatched junction bases numbered 5, after V lost 1 base and J lost 2 bases. From germline, CDR1 is SGHNT and CDR2 YENEEA. The CDR3 is made up of 16 amino acids. CDR3 sequence reads: CASSLAQGGGNQPQHF. CDR3 DNA: TGTGCCAGCAGCTTAGCCCAGGGGGGTGGCAATCAGCCCCAGCATTTT.

This chain uses TRBV5-4 with TRBJ1-2; TRBD1 might be the D (5 bases). CDR1 and CDR2 from the germline V gene are SGHNT and YYREEE (reference sequence). Deletions cut 1 base from V and 7 bases from J, with 14 bases between. The CDR3 spans 14 residues. The CDR3 reads CASSLWGGSLGYTF. CDR3 nucleotide sequence: TGTGCCAGCAGCTTGTGGGGCGGTTCTCTTGGCTACACCTTC.

This clone is a singleton in its sample. The V call is TRBV15, the J call TRBJ1-5; perhaps TRBD1 as D (5 bases). Germline V gene sequence: CDR1 LNHNV, CDR2 YYDKDF (reference sequence). The CDR3 sequence is 17 residues long. With 1 base removed from V and 1 base from J, the gap between germline ends came to 14 bases. Here the CDR3 DNA reads TGTGCCACCAGCAGAGGGGGAGGGGAAGAAAGCAATCAGCCCCAGCATTTT. It specifies CATSRGGGEESNQPQHF. The full variable domain, with the rest looked up from reference TRBV15 and TRBJ1-5, is DAMVIQNPRYQVTQFGKPVTLSCSQTLNHNVMYWYQQKSSQAPKLLFHYYDKDFNNEADTPDNFQSRRPNTSFCFLDIRSPGLGDTAMYLCATSRGGGEESNQPQHFGDGTRLSIL.

This chain links TRBV9 with TRBJ2-5; 14 bases are shared with TRBD2. Trimming cost V 3 bases and J 7 bases; bases outside gene matches: 5. The germline gives CDR1 SGDLS, CDR2 YYNGEE. This CDR3 has 15 residues. CDR3 in DNA: TGTGCCAGCAGCGATGGACTAGCGGGGGGCGGGACCCAGTACTTC. It specifies CASSDGLAGGGTQYF. The variable domain in full, completed from reference TRBV9 and TRBJ2-5, reads DSGVTQTPKHLITATGQRVTLRCSPRSGDLSVYWYQQSLDQGLQFLIQYYNGEERAKGNILERFSAQQFPDLHSELNLSSLELGDSALYFCASSDGLAGGGTQYFGPGTRLLVL.

The chain recombines TRBV9 with TRBJ2-2; D may be TRBD1 (6 bases). Germline V CDR1 and CDR2: SGDLS, YYNGEE. CDR3 length equals 15 residues. Trimming took off 4 bases at V and 7 bases at J, with 17 bases between the two ends. CDR3 coding DNA: TGTGCCAGCAGCCCAGGGGTTCTAGCACGCGGGGAGCTGTTTTTT. This encodes CASSPGVLARGELFF.

The chain combines TRBV5-6 with TRBJ2-3, with 8 bases identical to TRBD1. From germline, CDR1 is SGHDT and CDR2 YYEEEE. The CDR3 covers 15 residues. V shed 0 bases, J shed 0 bases, and the junction held 0 bases outside the gene matches. The CDR3 here is CASSLDRGSTDTQYF. CDR3 nucleotides: TGTGCCAGCAGCTTGGACAGGGGGAGCACAGATACGCAGTATTTT.

The chain joins TRBV10-3 to TRBJ1-5; TRBD1 might be the D (5 bases). The CDR3 is made up of 16 amino acids. V was clipped by 3 bases and J by 0 bases, with 12 bases between them. Germline loops: CDR1 ENHRY, CDR2 SYGVKD. DNA for the CDR3: TGTGCCATCAGTGAAGGCACAGGTTATAGCAATCAGCCCCAGCATTTT. Residues: CAISEGTGYSNQPQHF.

The CDR3 DNA reads as TGTGCCAGCAGCCCGGTACAGGGCTACTATGGCTACACCTTC. This encodes CASSPVQGYYGYTF. The chain has TRBV3-1 (or the pseudogene TRBV3-2) and TRBJ1-2; possibly TRBD1 for D (6 bases). Germline CDR1 is LGHDT and CDR2 is YNNKEL (reference sequence). This CDR3 is 14 amino acids long. Trimming pared 4 bases from V and 3 bases from J, leaving 12 bases between.

The rearrangement uses TRBV5-1 and TRBJ1-2; no clear D gene. The CDR3 contains 13 residues. The germline gives CDR1 SGHRS, CDR2 YFSETQ. The V gene lost 7 bases and the J gene lost 2 bases, with 12 bases spanning the gap. CDR3 residues: CASQDGGNYGYTF. The DNA of the CDR3 is TGCGCCAGCCAAGACGGCGGAAACTATGGCTACACCTTC.

This chain links TRBV2 with TRBJ2-1, with 14 bases aligning to TRBD2. From germline, CDR1 is SNHLY and CDR2 FYNNEI. V shed 4 bases and J 2 bases; nucleotides not matched to a gene: 1. The CDR3 is made up of 16 amino acids. The CDR3 here is CASSGLAGGTYNEQFF. CDR3 DNA: TGTGCCAGCAGTGGACTAGCGGGGGGGACCTACAATGAGCAGTTCTTC.

The rearrangement uses TRBV7-8 and TRBJ2-7, with 10 positions matching TRBD2. CDR1 and CDR2 (germline): SGHVS, FQNEAQ. V shed 0 bases and J 1 base; nucleotides not matched to a gene: 12. This CDR3 is built from 19 residues. Here the CDR3 reads CASSLARVAGGIGSYEQYF. Here the CDR3 DNA reads TGTGCCAGCAGCTTAGCGCGAGTAGCGGGGGGCATCGGATCCTACGAGCAGTACTTC.

The chain joins TRBV4-2 to TRBJ1-2; TRBD1 aligns across 8 bases. Trimming removed 0 bases from V and 8 bases from J; junction bases left unmatched: 8. The CDR3 extends over 15 amino acids. Germline V gene lookup returns CDR1 LGHNA and CDR2 YNFKEQ. This CDR3 is CASSQDEGQGWGYTF. Written as DNA, the CDR3 is TGTGCCAGCAGCCAAGACGAAGGACAGGGTTGGGGCTACACCTTC.

This clone was observed once. The chain is built from TRBV6-6 and TRBJ2-7; 7 bases fit TRBD1. The trim removed 5 bases at V and 4 bases at J, leaving 5 bases unmatched. Germline values: CDR1 MNHNY, CDR2 SVGAGI (reference sequence). The CDR3 has 13 amino acids. The CDR3 sequence: CASSLDRDYEQYF. The CDR3 DNA follows: TGTGCCAGCAGTCTCGACAGGGATTACGAGCAGTACTTC.

The rearrangement uses TRBV27 and TRBJ2-2; a possible D gene is TRBD2 (5 bases). The germline V gene encodes CDR1 MNHEY and CDR2 SMNVEV (reference sequence). The CDR3 spans 14 residues. Trimming cost V 7 bases and J 4 bases, with 13 bases left between them. CDR3 coding DNA: TGTGCCAGCAATTTTCGAGGGATCACCGGGGAGCTGTTTTTT. Amino acids: CASNFRGITGELFF.

The gene calls are TRBV7-3 and TRBJ1-1, with 7 bases fitting TRBD1. CDR3 size: 15 residues. The ends lost 5 bases at V and 2 bases at J; junction bases unmatched: 8. Per germline, CDR1 SGHTA and CDR2 FQGTGA. As DNA, the CDR3 is TGTGCCAGCAGCAATAAGGGACAGTTAAACACTGAAGCTTTCTTT. Translation gives CASSNKGQLNTEAFF.

The chain has TRBV6-1 and TRBJ2-2; D gene unclear. Trimming removed 3 bases from V and 6 bases from J, with 11 bases in between. This CDR3 has 14 residues. In germline, CDR1 is MNHNS, CDR2 SASEGT. The CDR3 region is CASSDISPPGELFF. The CDR3 DNA is TGTGCCAGCAGTGATATTAGCCCACCCGGGGAGCTGTTTTTT.

In this sample, this clone turned up once. The chain uses TRBV12-5 and TRBJ2-2; D might be TRBD1 (5 bases). CDR1 and CDR2 from the germline V gene are LGHNT and FRNRAP. The CDR3 loop spans 15 amino acids. V was cut by 1 base and J by 8 bases, with 14 bases left in between. In DNA form, the CDR3 reads TGTGCTAGTGGTTTGGAACGAACAGGAGTAGGGGAGCTGTTTTTT. Translating gives CASGLERTGVGELFF.

CDR3 amino acids: CASSGQGAGEKLFF. CDR3 coding DNA: TGTGCCAGCAGTGGACAGGGGGCTGGGGAAAAACTGTTTTTT. The chain employs TRBV2 and TRBJ1-4; the match to TRBD1 covers 10 bases. The junction had 4 bases not matched to a gene; V was cut back by 4 bases and J by 8 bases. CDR3 length: 14 amino acids. CDR1 and CDR2 (germline): SNHLY, FYNNEI.

The chain recombines TRBV6-2 or TRBV6-3 with TRBJ1-5, with D tentatively TRBD1 (5 bases). Trimming took 2 bases from V and 5 from J, leaving 19 bases between them. Germline V gene lookup returns CDR1 MNHEY and CDR2 SVGEGT. The CDR3 runs 17 residues. CDR3 region: CASSYATTGGPYQPQHF. The CDR3 region has the DNA TGTGCCAGCAGTTACGCCACCACAGGCGGACCTTATCAGCCCCAGCATTTT.

The V call is TRBV7-2, the J call TRBJ1-3, with D unclear. The CDR3 runs 16 residues. V lost 5 bases and J 5 bases, leaving 19 bases between the germline ends. Germline loops: CDR1 SGHTA, CDR2 FQGNSA. CDR3 DNA sequence: TGTGCCAGCAGCAACCCGGGGTCTAGGGATAGAAACACCATATATTTT. Translation gives CASSNPGSRDRNTIYF.

The V gene is TRBV19, the J gene TRBJ2-3, with D maybe TRBD1 (6 bases). V was shortened by 1 base and J by 0 bases, with 11 bases between the two germline ends. Germline V gives CDR1 LNHDA, CDR2 SQIVND (reference sequence). The CDR3 contains 16 residues. CDR3 bases: TGTGCCAGTAGTATAGTTAGGACAGCGAGCACAGATACGCAGTATTTT. It codes for CASSIVRTASTDTQYF.

The rearrangement links TRBV4-1 to TRBJ2-4; perhaps TRBD2 as D (5 bases). Trimming took off 2 bases at V and 0 bases at J, with 14 bases between the two ends. From germline, CDR1 is MGHRA and CDR2 YSYEKL. This CDR3 is built from 17 residues. The CDR3 protein is CASSQPTRGLAKNIQYF. The CDR3 nucleotides are TGCGCCAGCAGCCAACCTACACGAGGGCTAGCCAAAAACATTCAGTACTTC.